Presented here are 18 T cell receptor beta chains from one specimen sequenced in a study of shared clonotypes between healthy human individuals. Generated by immunoSEQ multiplex PCR, the TCRdb table keeps only in-frame clones and is missing some. The data show about 2.2 million clones, under 95% seen once. Naive CD8 cells were CD45RO-negative, positively selected for CCR7, excluding terminally differentiated effector memory CD45RA+ cells. The sequencing sample was made of naive CD8+ T cells from PBMCs. These receptors were obtained from a man between 18 and 35 years old in good health. Some clones in this sample may be carry-over from other donors' samples.

The genes are TRBV27 and TRBJ2-2; 14 nucleotides align to TRBD2. With V trimmed by 4 bases and J by 5 bases, 6 bases remained unmatched. This CDR3 comprises 17 residues. Germline V gives CDR1 MNHEY, CDR2 SMNVEV (reference sequence). DNA of the CDR3: TGTGCCAGCAGTTCGGGACTAGCGGGAGTTTATACCGGGGAGCTGTTTTTT. It specifies CASSSGLAGVYTGELFF.

The chain carries TRBV13 and TRBJ2-2, with TRBD2 matching over 9 bases. V lost 5 bases to trimming and J lost 3 bases; unmatched junction nucleotides: 7. The CDR3 totals 16 residues. From germline, CDR1 is PRHDT and CDR2 FYEKMQ (reference sequence). The CDR3 DNA reads as TGTGCCAGCAGCCCCGGGGGGACTAGCCACACCGGGGAGCTGTTTTTT. Translation gives CASSPGGTSHTGELFF.

The V gene is TRBV5-4, the J gene TRBJ2-1; 10 bases are a match to TRBD1. The CDR3 has 14 amino acids. The V gene's germline CDR1 is SGHNT and CDR2 YYREEE (reference sequence). J was trimmed by 14 bases and V by 4 bases; bases with no gene match: 12. For the CDR3, the DNA is TGTGCCAGCAGCGGAGAGGACAGGGGGGGTATTAAGTTCTTC. This sequence encodes CASSGEDRGGIKFF.

This clone came up a few times. The V call is TRBV28, the J call TRBJ1-1, with D maybe TRBD1 (5 bases). The CDR3 extends over 14 amino acids. V was clipped by 3 bases and J by 0 bases, with 8 bases between them. The germline V gene encodes CDR1 MDHEN and CDR2 SYDVKM. The CDR3 here is CASSLTAVNTEAFF. The CDR3 nucleotides are TGTGCCAGCAGTTTGACAGCCGTGAACACTGAAGCTTTCTTT.

The chain recombines TRBV7-2 with TRBJ1-1, with D perhaps matching TRBD1 (5 bases). Germline CDR1 is SGHTA and CDR2 is FQGNSA. V shed 6 bases and J shed 1 base, with 12 bases lying between them. The CDR3 has 14 amino acids. CDR3 nucleotides: TGTGCCAGCAGTCGCAGGGACCCGAACACTGAAGCTTTCTTT. Encoded protein: CASSRRDPNTEAFF.

The chain has TRBV27 and TRBJ1-5, with 8 bases fitting TRBD1. The CDR3 totals 14 residues. Trimming at V came to 9 bases and at J to 11 bases, leaving 15 bases not matched to a gene. From germline, CDR1 is MNHEY and CDR2 SMNVEV (reference sequence). CDR3 protein: CASWGQDRDWAQHF. As DNA, the CDR3 is TGTGCCAGTTGGGGACAGGACCGTGACTGGGCCCAGCATTTT.

This clone was found once. The chain's CDR3 is CASSSTSGSMYEQYF. In nucleotides, the CDR3 is TGTGCCAGCAGCTCTACTAGCGGGAGCATGTACGAGCAGTACTTC. V usage is TRBV7-8 and J usage is TRBJ2-7, with TRBD2 identical over 11 bases. From germline, CDR1 is SGHVS and CDR2 FQNEAQ. The CDR3 spans 15 residues. V was pared by 4 bases and J by 4 bases, with 6 bases of the junction left unmatched. Supplemented by reference TRBV7-8 and TRBJ2-7, the full variable domain reads GAGVSQSPRYKVAKRGQDVALRCDPISGHVSLFWYQQALGQGPEFLTYFQNEAQLDKSGLPSDRFFAERPEGSVSTLKIQRTQQEDSAVYLCASSSTSGSMYEQYFGPGTRLTVT.

J is TRBJ1-5 and V is TRBV5-8; 8 bases align to TRBD1. J gave up 1 base and V 7 bases, and 7 bases lay outside the gene matches. The CDR3 sequence is 15 residues long. CDR1 is SGHTS and CDR2 is YDEGEE in the germline V gene. CDR3 sequence reads: CASGPTGGSNQPQHF. The DNA for the CDR3 is TGTGCCAGCGGGCCAACAGGGGGAAGCAATCAGCCCCAGCATTTT.

V gene TRBV9 combines with J gene TRBJ2-7; no firm D call. V was shortened by 0 bases and J by 2 bases, with 12 bases between the two germline ends. The germline V gene has CDR1 SGDLS and CDR2 YYNGEE. The CDR3 totals 15 residues. The CDR3 nucleotides read TGTGCCAGCAGCGTAGGAGCAGGAATGGCCTACGAGCAGTACTTC. Residues: CASSVGAGMAYEQYF.

The CDR3 DNA reads TGTGCCAGCGCGACAGGGAGCTCCTACAATGAGCAGTTCTTC. Translated: CASATGSSYNEQFF. The chain is built from TRBV19 and TRBJ2-1; 7 bases are shared with TRBD1. Looked up from germline, CDR1 is LNHDA and CDR2 is SQIVND (reference sequence). The CDR3 is made up of 14 amino acids. Unmatched junction bases numbered 5, after V lost 9 bases and J lost 0 bases.

V usage is TRBV7-9 and J usage is TRBJ2-5; 9 bases agree with TRBD1. This CDR3 has 17 residues. V gave up 0 bases and J gave up 2 bases; unmatched junction bases: 7. The germline CDR1 and CDR2 sequences are SEHNR and FQNEAQ (reference sequence). This CDR3 reads CASSLATGTGTQETQYF. The CDR3 DNA follows: TGTGCCAGCAGCTTAGCGACCGGGACAGGGACACAAGAGACCCAGTACTTC.

This sequence joins TRBV28 and TRBJ1-6; no clear D gene. The CDR3 totals 15 residues. V lost 5 bases and J lost 5, with 13 bases in between. From germline, CDR1 is MDHEN and CDR2 SYDVKM. CDR3 coding DNA: TGTGCCAGCAGTCCGCTGAGGGCGCATAATTCACCCCTCCACTTT. It is translated as CASSPLRAHNSPLHF.

This chain uses TRBV7-7 with TRBJ2-7; D tentatively reads TRBD1 or TRBD2 (5 bases each). V was trimmed by 5 bases and J by 2 bases, leaving 13 bases between them. The CDR3 consists of 14 residues. Germline CDR1 is SSHAT and CDR2 is FNYEAQ (reference sequence). The CDR3 region has the DNA TGTGCCAGCAGCCGGGACCTCGGCGCCTACGAGCAGTACTTC. This encodes CASSRDLGAYEQYF. Full variable domain (remainder filled in from reference TRBV7-7 and TRBJ2-7): GAGVSQSPRYKVTKRGQDVTLRCDPISSHATLYWYQQALGQGPEFLTYFNYEAQPDKSGLPSDRFSAERPEGSISTLTIQRTEQRDSAMYRCASSRDLGAYEQYFGPGTRLTVT.

The chain joins TRBV2 to TRBJ1-2, with a weak D call TRBD1 (5 bases). The germline gives CDR1 SNHLY, CDR2 FYNNEI. This CDR3 has 15 residues. Trimming removed 6 bases at V and 3 bases at J, with 17 bases between. Here the CDR3 reads CASSARGGGHYGYTF. Here the CDR3 DNA reads TGTGCCAGCAGCGCCCGGGGCGGAGGCCACTATGGCTACACCTTC.

This rearrangement joins TRBV11-2 to TRBJ2-7, with TRBD2 identical over 9 bases. Germline CDR1 and CDR2: SGHAT and FQNNGV. Trimming cost V 0 bases and J 9 bases; bases outside gene matches: 18. This CDR3 contains 18 residues. CDR3 protein: CASSLEVLAGSPIGGQYF. The CDR3 nucleotides read TGTGCCAGCAGCTTAGAGGTGCTAGCGGGAAGCCCAATTGGTGGGCAGTACTTC.

On this clone: The sample has other DNA sequences that encode this CDR3 too. The chain combines TRBV27 with TRBJ2-7; 8 bases align to TRBD1. This CDR3 has 14 amino acids. The junction had 7 bases not matched to a gene; V was cut back by 5 bases and J by 4 bases. CDR1 and CDR2 (germline): MNHEY, SMNVEV (reference sequence). Here the CDR3 DNA reads TGTGCCAGCAGTCTAGGACAGGGAGGATACGAGCAGTACTTC. It encodes CASSLGQGGYEQYF.

This chain uses TRBV11-3 with TRBJ2-7; TRBD1 matches at 9 bases. Trimming removed 4 bases from V and 4 bases from J; junction bases left unmatched: 5. This CDR3 comprises 14 residues. Germline CDR1 is SGHNT and CDR2 is YENEEA. The CDR3 region has the DNA TGTGCCAGCAGCTCCGGAGGACAGGGGTACGAGCAGTACTTC. Its protein product is CASSSGGQGYEQYF.

The chain links TRBV10-3 to TRBJ1-6, with D perhaps TRBD1 (5 bases). Germline values: CDR1 ENHRY, CDR2 SYGVKD. With 8 bases removed from V and 7 bases from J, the gap between germline ends came to 12 bases. This CDR3 region has 13 residues. The CDR3 reads CAIATAANSPLHF. As DNA, the CDR3 is TGTGCCATCGCGACAGCAGCCAATTCACCCCTCCACTTT.